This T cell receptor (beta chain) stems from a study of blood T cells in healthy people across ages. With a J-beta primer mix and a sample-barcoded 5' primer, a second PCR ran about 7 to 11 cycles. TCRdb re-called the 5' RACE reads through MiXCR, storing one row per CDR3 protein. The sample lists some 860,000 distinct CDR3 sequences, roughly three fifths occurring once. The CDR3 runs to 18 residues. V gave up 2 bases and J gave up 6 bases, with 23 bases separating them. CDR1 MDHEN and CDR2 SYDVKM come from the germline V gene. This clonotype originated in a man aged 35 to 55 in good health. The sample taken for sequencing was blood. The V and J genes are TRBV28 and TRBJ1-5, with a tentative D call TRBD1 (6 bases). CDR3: CASSLGVLSGAEGQPQHF. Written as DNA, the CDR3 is TGTGCCAGCAGTTTAGGGGTCCTTTCGGGGGCGGAAGGTCAGCCCCAGCATTTT.